A single sample gave rise to the 7 T cell receptor beta chains below, sequenced in a study of shared T cell receptors in the human thymus. The protocol was immunoSEQ multiplex PCR, while the TCRdb copy is restricted to in-frame clones and leaves out a portion. The data show hundreds of thousands of clones, 85% to 90% seen once. The sample was also reused in another study, on human thymus T cells.

Sample: thymocytes. These receptor sequences come from a boy younger than two with a congenital heart defect.

The gene calls are TRBV4-2 and TRBJ2-7, with 9 bases lining up with TRBD2. From germline, CDR1 is LGHNA and CDR2 YNFKEQ. V lost 1 base to trimming and J lost 6 bases; unmatched junction nucleotides: 10. CDR3 length: 16 residues. Here the CDR3 reads CASSQAISGTSREQYF. CDR3 in DNA: TGTGCCAGCAGCCAAGCCATCTCCGGGACTAGCCGCGAGCAGTACTTC.

This chain joins TRBV9 and TRBJ2-3; 10 bases are a match to TRBD2. V gave up 0 bases and J gave up 1 base; unmatched junction bases: 11. Germline assignment: CDR1 SGDLS and CDR2 YYNGEE. The CDR3 extends over 19 amino acids. The CDR3 reads CASSVGWLAGVPRTDTQYF. DNA for the CDR3: TGTGCCAGCAGCGTAGGTTGGCTAGCGGGAGTCCCCCGCACAGATACGCAGTATTTT.

The V call is TRBV5-1, the J call TRBJ2-3; D may be TRBD1 (6 bases). The V and J ends lost 1 base and 3 bases respectively, with 9 bases between them. The CDR3 length is 14 residues. Germline assignment: CDR1 SGHRS and CDR2 YFSETQ. CDR3: CASSLTGWTDTQYF. The CDR3 bases are TGCGCCAGCAGCTTGACAGGGTGGACAGATACGCAGTATTTT.

The gene calls are TRBV23-1 and TRBJ2-1; D perhaps matches TRBD1 (6 bases). TRBV23-1 is flagged as an ORF with uncertain function. Trimming shortened V by 7 bases and J by 6 bases, and 13 bases separated the two germline ends. This CDR3 has 13 residues. The CDR3 region has the DNA TGCGCCAGCATTCGGGGACACCTCAATGAGCAGTTCTTC. Encoded protein: CASIRGHLNEQFF.

The chain has TRBV2 and TRBJ2-1, with 15 bases lining up with TRBD2. This CDR3 has 17 amino acids. Germline V CDR1 and CDR2: SNHLY, FYNNEI. Unmatched junction bases numbered 6, after V lost 3 bases and J lost 6 bases. Here the CDR3 DNA reads TGTGCCAGCAGTGATCCCCCGGGACTAGCGGGAGGCAATGAGCAGTTCTTC. The encoded protein is CASSDPPGLAGGNEQFF.

This chain connects TRBV5-6 to TRBJ2-5; TRBD1 might be the D (5 bases). CDR3 length: 14 amino acids. Germline values: CDR1 SGHDT, CDR2 YYEEEE. V was shortened by 2 bases and J by 0 bases, with 8 bases between the two germline ends. DNA of the CDR3: TGTGCCAGCAGCTTCTTGGGGCACCAAGAGACCCAGTACTTC. Protein: CASSFLGHQETQYF.

V and J are TRBV10-1 and TRBJ2-1; D not resolved. The V end lost 2 bases, the J end lost 2 bases, and 10 bases lay between the germline ends. This CDR3 is built from 15 residues. Germline lookup yields CDR1 WNHNN and CDR2 SYGVQD (reference sequence). The CDR3 sequence is CASSEPGGTYNEQFF. CDR3 sequence (DNA): TGCGCCAGCAGTGAGCCTGGCGGAACCTACAATGAGCAGTTCTTC.